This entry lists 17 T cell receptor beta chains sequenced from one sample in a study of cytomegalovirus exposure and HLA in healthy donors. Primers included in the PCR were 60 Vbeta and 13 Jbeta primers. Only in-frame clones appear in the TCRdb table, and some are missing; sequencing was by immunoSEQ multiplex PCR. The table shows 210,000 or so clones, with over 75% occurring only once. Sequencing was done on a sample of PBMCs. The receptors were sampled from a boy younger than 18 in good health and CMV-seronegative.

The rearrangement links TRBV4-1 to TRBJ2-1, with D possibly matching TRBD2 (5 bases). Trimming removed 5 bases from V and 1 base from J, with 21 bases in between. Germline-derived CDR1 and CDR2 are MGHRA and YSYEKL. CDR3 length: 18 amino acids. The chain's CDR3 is CASSNGRVGRISYNEQFF. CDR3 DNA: TGCGCCAGCAGCAACGGCCGGGTAGGGAGAATATCCTACAATGAGCAGTTCTTC.

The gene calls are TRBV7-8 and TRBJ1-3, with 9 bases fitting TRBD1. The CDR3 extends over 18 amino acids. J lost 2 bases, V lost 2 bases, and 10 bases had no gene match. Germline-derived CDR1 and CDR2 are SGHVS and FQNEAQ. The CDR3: CASSLLTGGDGPGNTIYF. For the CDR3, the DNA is TGTGCCAGCAGCTTACTAACAGGGGGCGATGGACCTGGAAACACCATATATTTT. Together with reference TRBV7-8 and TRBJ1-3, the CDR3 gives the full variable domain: GAGVSQSPRYKVAKRGQDVALRCDPISGHVSLFWYQQALGQGPEFLTYFQNEAQLDKSGLPSDRFFAERPEGSVSTLKIQRTQQEDSAVYLCASSLLTGGDGPGNTIYFGEGSWLTVV.

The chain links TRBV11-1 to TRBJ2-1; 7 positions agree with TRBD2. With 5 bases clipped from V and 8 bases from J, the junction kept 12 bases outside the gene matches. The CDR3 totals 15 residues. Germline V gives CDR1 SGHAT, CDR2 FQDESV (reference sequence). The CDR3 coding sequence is TGTGCCAGCAGCGGACGCCGGGGGGAGATCCATGAGCAGTTCTTC. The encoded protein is CASSGRRGEIHEQFF.

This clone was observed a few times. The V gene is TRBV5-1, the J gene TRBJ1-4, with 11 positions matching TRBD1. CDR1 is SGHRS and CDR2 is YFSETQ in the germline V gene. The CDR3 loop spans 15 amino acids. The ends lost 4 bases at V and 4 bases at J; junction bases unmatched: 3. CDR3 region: CASSGTGGGNEKLFF. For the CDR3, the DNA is TGCGCCAGCAGCGGGACAGGGGGAGGTAATGAAAAACTGTTTTTT.

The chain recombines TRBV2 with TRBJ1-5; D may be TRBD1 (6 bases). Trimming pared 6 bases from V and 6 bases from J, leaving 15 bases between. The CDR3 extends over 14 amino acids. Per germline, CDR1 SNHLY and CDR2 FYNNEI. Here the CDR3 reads CASSPTGPGQPQHF. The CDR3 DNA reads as TGTGCCAGCAGCCCGACAGGTCCGGGTCAGCCCCAGCATTTT.

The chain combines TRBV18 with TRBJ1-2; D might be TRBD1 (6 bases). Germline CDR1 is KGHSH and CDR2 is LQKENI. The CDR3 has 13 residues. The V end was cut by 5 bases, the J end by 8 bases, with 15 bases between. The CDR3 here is CASSLPRGKGYTF. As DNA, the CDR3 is TGTGCCAGCTCATTACCGAGGGGGAAAGGCTACACCTTC.

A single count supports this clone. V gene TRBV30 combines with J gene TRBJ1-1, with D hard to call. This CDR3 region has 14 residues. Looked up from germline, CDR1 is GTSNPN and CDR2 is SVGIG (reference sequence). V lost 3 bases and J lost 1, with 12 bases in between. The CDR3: CAWSTWSGNTEAFF. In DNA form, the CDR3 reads TGTGCCTGGAGCACTTGGTCGGGGAACACTGAAGCTTTCTTT.

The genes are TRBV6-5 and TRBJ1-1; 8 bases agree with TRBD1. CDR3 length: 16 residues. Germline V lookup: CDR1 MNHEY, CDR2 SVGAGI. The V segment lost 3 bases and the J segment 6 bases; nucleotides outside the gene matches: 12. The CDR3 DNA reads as TGTGCCAGCAGTTATTTTACTCCGGGACAGGAGGCTGAAGCTTTCTTT. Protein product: CASSYFTPGQEAEAFF.

The CDR3 protein is CASSSRLAGAPSEQYF. Written as DNA, the CDR3 is TGCGCCAGCAGCTCTAGACTAGCGGGGGCCCCGTCGGAGCAGTATTTT. The rearrangement joins TRBV5-1 to TRBJ2-3; TRBD2 matches 12 bases. J lost 11 bases, V lost 3 bases, and 13 bases had no gene match. The CDR3 runs 16 residues. Germline CDR1 is SGHRS and CDR2 is YFSETQ.

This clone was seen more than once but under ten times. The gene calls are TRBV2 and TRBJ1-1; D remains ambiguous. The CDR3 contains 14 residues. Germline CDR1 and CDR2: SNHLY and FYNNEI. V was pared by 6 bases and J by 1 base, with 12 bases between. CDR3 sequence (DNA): TGTGCCAGCAGGCAAGGACGGGGGAACACTGAAGCTTTCTTT. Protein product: CASRQGRGNTEAFF.

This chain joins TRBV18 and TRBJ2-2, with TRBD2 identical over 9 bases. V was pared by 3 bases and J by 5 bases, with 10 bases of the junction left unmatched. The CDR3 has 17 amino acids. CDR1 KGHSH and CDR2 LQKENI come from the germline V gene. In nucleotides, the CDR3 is TGTGCCAGCTCACCCTCCCATAGCGGGAGTGGTACCGGGGAGCTGTTTTTT. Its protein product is CASSPSHSGSGTGELFF. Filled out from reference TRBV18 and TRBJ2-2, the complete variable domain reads NAGVMQNPRHLVRRRGQEARLRCSPMKGHSHVYWYRQLPEEGLKFMVYLQKENIIDESGMPKERFSAEFPKEGPSILRIQQVVRGDSAAYFCASSPSHSGSGTGELFFGEGSRLTVL.

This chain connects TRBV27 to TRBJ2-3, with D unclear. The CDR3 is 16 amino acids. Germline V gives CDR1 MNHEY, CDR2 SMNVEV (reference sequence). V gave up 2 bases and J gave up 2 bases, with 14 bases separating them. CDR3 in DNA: TGTGCCAGCAGTTTACGCAGGCCCGTATACACAGATACGCAGTATTTT. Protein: CASSLRRPVYTDTQYF.

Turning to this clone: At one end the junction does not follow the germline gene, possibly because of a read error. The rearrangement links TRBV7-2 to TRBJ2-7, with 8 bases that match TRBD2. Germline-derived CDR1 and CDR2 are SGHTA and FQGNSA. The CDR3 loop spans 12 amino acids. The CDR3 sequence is CASGRSGSRIRF. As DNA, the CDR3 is TGTGCCAGCGGCCGGAGCGGGAGCCGTATTCGCTTC.

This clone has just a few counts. In DNA, the CDR3 is TGCGCCAGCAGCTTGGGAGATTACGAGCAGTACTTC. Residues: CASSLGDYEQYF. The chain employs TRBV5-1 and TRBJ2-7; D gene ambiguous. V gave up 0 bases and J gave up 4 bases, with 5 bases separating them. The length of the CDR3 is 12 residues. Germline lookup yields CDR1 SGHRS and CDR2 YFSETQ. The whole variable domain, filled in from reference TRBV5-1 and TRBJ2-7, reads KAGVTQTPRYLIKTRGQQVTLSCSPISGHRSVSWYQQTPGQGLQFLFEYFSETQRNKGNFPGRFSGRQFSNSRSEMNVSTLELGDSALYLCASSLGDYEQYFGPGTRLTVT.

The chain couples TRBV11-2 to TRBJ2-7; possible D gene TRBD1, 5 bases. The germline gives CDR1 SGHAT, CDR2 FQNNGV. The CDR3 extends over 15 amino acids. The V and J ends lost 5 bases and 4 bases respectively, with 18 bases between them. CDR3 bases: TGTGCCAGCAGCCGATTGGCAGGGATGGCGTACGAGCAGTACTTC. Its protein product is CASSRLAGMAYEQYF.

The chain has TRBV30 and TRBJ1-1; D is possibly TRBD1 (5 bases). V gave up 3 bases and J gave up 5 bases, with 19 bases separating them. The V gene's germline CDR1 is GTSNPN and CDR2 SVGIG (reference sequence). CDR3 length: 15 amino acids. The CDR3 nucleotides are TGTGCCTGGAGGCCCGGGGTGGGGGAGGGAACTGAAGCTTTCTTT. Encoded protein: CAWRPGVGEGTEAFF. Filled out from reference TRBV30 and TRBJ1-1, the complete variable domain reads SQTIHQWPATLVQPVGSPLSLECTVEGTSNPNLYWYRQAAGRGLQLLFYSVGIGQISSEVPQNLSASRPQDRQFILSSKKLLLSDSGFYLCAWRPGVGEGTEAFFGQGTRLTVV.

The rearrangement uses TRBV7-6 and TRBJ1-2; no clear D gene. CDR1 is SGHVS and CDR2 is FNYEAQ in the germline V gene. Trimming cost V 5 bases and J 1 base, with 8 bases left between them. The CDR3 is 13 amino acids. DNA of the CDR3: TGTGCCAGCAGCCCGAACAGTAACTATGGCTACACCTTC. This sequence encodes CASSPNSNYGYTF. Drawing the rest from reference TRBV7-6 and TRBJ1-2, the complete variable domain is GAGVSQSPRYKVTKRGQDVALRCDPISGHVSLYWYRQALGQGPEFLTYFNYEAQQDKSGLPNDRFSAERPEGSISTLTIQRTEQRDSAMYRCASSPNSNYGYTFGSGTRLTVV.